Below are 13 T cell receptor beta chains sequenced from a single sample in a study of shared clonotypes between healthy human individuals. Measured with immunoSEQ multiplex PCR; TCRdb has only the in-frame clones, and not every one. This table holds around 530,000 clones, about 80% found once. Specimen: PBMCs. The receptors were sampled from a woman in her forties in good health. Some clones in this sample may be carry-over from other donors' samples.

The genes are TRBV4-1 and TRBJ2-7; the match to TRBD1 covers 9 bases. The junction had 18 bases not matched to a gene; V was cut back by 6 bases and J by 3 bases. This CDR3 is built from 18 residues. Germline CDR1 MGHRA, CDR2 YSYEKL. The CDR3 loop is CASSPLPGQGLGVYEQYF. The CDR3 coding sequence is TGCGCCAGCAGTCCACTCCCGGGACAGGGTCTAGGAGTCTACGAGCAGTACTTC.

V and J are TRBV6-5 and TRBJ1-1, with D maybe TRBD1 (6 bases). CDR1 MNHEY and CDR2 SVGAGI come from the germline V gene. CDR3 length: 13 amino acids. V was shortened by 6 bases and J by 11 bases, with 19 bases between the two germline ends. The CDR3 region is CASRPEQGWWAFF. Here the CDR3 DNA reads TGTGCCAGCAGGCCAGAACAGGGATGGTGGGCTTTCTTT.

The J gene is TRBJ1-1, the V gene TRBV18; possible D gene TRBD1, 6 bases. Germline lookup yields CDR1 KGHSH and CDR2 LQKENI. The CDR3 has 15 amino acids. With 4 bases removed from V and 4 bases from J, the gap between germline ends came to 16 bases. The CDR3 reads CASSLLLQGATEAFF. The CDR3 DNA reads TGTGCCAGCTCACTTCTGCTACAGGGAGCCACTGAAGCTTTCTTT. Filled out from reference TRBV18 and TRBJ1-1, the complete variable domain reads NAGVMQNPRHLVRRRGQEARLRCSPMKGHSHVYWYRQLPEEGLKFMVYLQKENIIDESGMPKERFSAEFPKEGPSILRIQQVVRGDSAAYFCASSLLLQGATEAFFGQGTRLTVV.

A few counts support this clone. The rearrangement links TRBV10-2 to TRBJ2-7, with no clear D. Looked up from germline, CDR1 is WSHSY and CDR2 is SAAADI. Trimming left V 4 bases short and J 0 bases short, with 1 base between. The CDR3 is made up of 11 amino acids. The CDR3: CASSASYEQYF. As DNA, the CDR3 is TGCGCCAGCAGTGCCTCCTACGAGCAGTACTTC.

Remarks on this clone: With a far larger clone one base away, a read error is the likely cause. The chain joins TRBV30 to TRBJ2-5; D might be TRBD2 (5 bases). Per germline, CDR1 GTSNPN and CDR2 SVGIG (reference sequence). This CDR3 is built from 14 residues. As DNA, the CDR3 is TGTGCCTGGAGTGAAGGAGGCAGTCAAGTGACCCAGTACTTC. It specifies CAWSEGGSQVTQYF. Looking up the rest from reference TRBV30 and TRBJ2-5 gives the full variable domain: SQTIHQWPATLVQPVGSPLSLECTVEGTSNPNLYWYRQAAGRGLQLLFYSVGIGQISSEVPQNLSASRPQDRQFILSSKKLLLSDSGFYLCAWSEGGSQVTQYFGPGTRLLVL.

This clone was recorded at least ten times. The rearrangement joins TRBV20-1 to TRBJ2-7; D uncertain. CDR3 length equals 11 residues. With 6 bases removed from V and 2 bases from J, the gap between germline ends came to 8 bases. Germline V CDR1 and CDR2: DFQATT, SNEGSKA (reference sequence). The CDR3 loop reads CSARRTYEQYF. CDR3 in DNA: TGCAGTGCAAGACGGACCTACGAGCAGTACTTC.

This clone occurred a few times. This chain uses TRBV29-1 with TRBJ2-4, with D possibly being TRBD2 (6 bases). This CDR3 contains 14 residues. Trimming took off 4 bases at V and 1 base at J, with 11 bases between the two ends. Germline assignment: CDR1 SQVTM and CDR2 ANQGSEA. CDR3 protein: CSVGEVWAKNIQYF. The CDR3 DNA follows: TGCAGCGTTGGGGAGGTGTGGGCCAAAAACATTCAGTACTTC. Looking up the rest from reference TRBV29-1 and TRBJ2-4 gives the full variable domain: SAVISQKPSRDICQRGTSLTIQCQVDSQVTMMFWYRQQPGQSLTLIATANQGSEATYESGFVIDKFPISRPNLTFSTLTVSNMSPEDSSIYLCSVGEVWAKNIQYFGAGTRLSVL.

This sequence joins TRBV18 and TRBJ1-2; D gene uncertain. CDR1 and CDR2 (germline): KGHSH, LQKENI. The CDR3 covers 13 residues. Trimming pared 1 base from V and 6 bases from J, leaving 9 bases between. The CDR3 DNA follows: TGTGCCAGCTCACCACGAAGGGATGATGGCTACACCTTC. This translates into CASSPRRDDGYTF.

V and J are TRBV28 and TRBJ1-5, with D perhaps TRBD1 (5 bases). Looked up from germline, CDR1 is MDHEN and CDR2 is SYDVKM. Trimming removed 7 bases from V and 0 bases from J, with 13 bases in between. The CDR3 spans 15 residues. CDR3 protein: CASTRVVYSNQPQHF. The CDR3 bases are TGTGCCAGCACCAGGGTGGTGTATAGCAATCAGCCCCAGCATTTT.

J is TRBJ1-4 and V is TRBV30, with TRBD1 as a possible D gene (5 bases). CDR3 length: 15 residues. Germline V gives CDR1 GTSNPN, CDR2 SVGIG (reference sequence). The V end was cut by 1 base, the J end by 6 bases, with 15 bases between. In nucleotides, the CDR3 is TGTGCCTGGAGTGGGGGCGGAGCCGGTCATGAAAAACTGTTTTTT. Its protein is CAWSGGGAGHEKLFF.

This sequence joins TRBV28 and TRBJ2-1, with TRBD2 matching over 11 bases. Per the germline V gene, CDR1 is MDHEN and CDR2 is SYDVKM. The CDR3 sequence is 19 residues long. Trimming cost V 1 base and J 1 base; bases outside gene matches: 9. The DNA of the CDR3 is TGTGCCAGCAGTTTATTGGGACTAGCGGAGAGGGGGTCCTACAATGAGCAGTTCTTC. Translated, it gives CASSLLGLAERGSYNEQFF. Supplemented by reference TRBV28 and TRBJ2-1, the full variable domain reads DVKVTQSSRYLVKRTGEKVFLECVQDMDHENMFWYRQDPGLGLRLIYFSYDVKMKEKGDIPEGYSVSREKKERFSLILESASTNQTSMYLCASSLLGLAERGSYNEQFFGPGTRLTVL.

This clone was observed a handful of times. The J gene is TRBJ1-2, the V gene TRBV2; no clear D gene. The germline V gene encodes CDR1 SNHLY and CDR2 FYNNEI. The ends were cut back, 7 bases at V and 8 bases at J, with 14 bases in the middle. This CDR3 has 12 residues. The CDR3 DNA follows: TGTGCCAGCACCCTGGGGAGTTTCGGCTACACCTTC. It specifies CASTLGSFGYTF.

This chain joins TRBV2 and TRBJ2-2, with no clear D. In germline, CDR1 is SNHLY, CDR2 FYNNEI. CDR3 size: 14 residues. Deletions cut 6 bases from V and 1 base from J, with 9 bases between. The CDR3 here is CASRASWNTGELFF. CDR3 DNA sequence: TGTGCCAGCAGGGCGAGTTGGAACACCGGGGAGCTGTTTTTT.